These 32 T cell receptor beta chains were sequenced from one sample in a study of blood T cell repertoires in COVID-19. The table came from immunoSEQ multiplex PCR; TCRdb's copy has only in-frame clones and leaves some out. The data contain some 150,000 clones, roughly 87% of them singletons. Sequencing input: peripheral blood. All receptors come from a woman aged 55 to 70 who had recovered from COVID-19.

The V gene is TRBV2, the J gene TRBJ2-3; 11 bases agree with TRBD2. The CDR3 runs to 15 residues. V lost 7 bases to trimming and J lost 3 bases; unmatched junction nucleotides: 6. The germline CDR1 and CDR2 sequences are SNHLY and FYNNEI. The CDR3 DNA follows: TGTGCCAGCACCCAGACTAGCGGGGAGACAGATACGCAGTATTTT. Translation gives CASTQTSGETDTQYF.

V and J are TRBV2 and TRBJ2-7, with 7 positions matching TRBD1. The CDR3 sequence is 14 residues long. Per the germline V gene, CDR1 is SNHLY and CDR2 is FYNNEI. Trimming took 4 bases from V and 3 from J; bases not matched to a gene: 6. CDR3 bases: TGTGCCAGCAGTGCTGGGACAGCTCTCTACGAGCAGTACTTC. The encoded protein is CASSAGTALYEQYF.

This clone is a singleton in its sample. The J gene is TRBJ2-4, the V gene TRBV11-2; D call uncertain. This CDR3 spans 13 amino acids. Between the trimmed V and J ends, which lost 5 bases and 2 bases, there was a span of 7 bases. The V gene's germline CDR1 is SGHAT and CDR2 FQNNGV. CDR3 sequence reads: CASSRVTKNIQYF. CDR3 nucleotides: TGTGCCAGCAGCCGGGTGACCAAAAACATTCAGTACTTC.

This chain joins TRBV5-1 and TRBJ2-4; 8 bases agree with TRBD1. Germline values: CDR1 SGHRS, CDR2 YFSETQ. V dropped 4 bases and J dropped 6; count of bases not matched to a gene: 6. The CDR3 consists of 14 residues. CDR3 coding DNA: TGCGCCAGCAGCGCCTTACAGGGGGGAAACATTCAGTACTTC. Protein sequence: CASSALQGGNIQYF. The variable domain in full, with the rest retrieved from reference TRBV5-1 and TRBJ2-4, is KAGVTQTPRYLIKTRGQQVTLSCSPISGHRSVSWYQQTPGQGLQFLFEYFSETQRNKGNFPGRFSGRQFSNSRSEMNVSTLELGDSALYLCASSALQGGNIQYFGAGTRLSVL.

The table lists this clone with a few counts. This sequence joins TRBV5-4 and TRBJ2-3, with 16 nucleotides matching TRBD2. J was trimmed by 0 bases and V by 3 bases; bases with no gene match: 7. CDR1 is SGHNT, CDR2 YYREEE, per germline (reference sequence). The CDR3 length is 19 residues. CDR3 bases: TGTGCCAGCAGCTCCGGGACTAGCGGGGGGGCGGTGAGCACAGATACGCAGTATTTT. It is translated as CASSSGTSGGAVSTDTQYF.

This rearrangement joins TRBV19 to TRBJ1-5; 11 positions match TRBD1. This CDR3 contains 16 residues. The germline CDR1 and CDR2 sequences are LNHDA and SQIVND (reference sequence). V trimming: 4 bases; J trimming: 11 bases; junction bases outside the gene matches: 13. The CDR3 protein is CASSTTGTGGIRTQHF. The CDR3 DNA reads TGTGCCAGTAGTACTACCGGGACAGGGGGGATCCGGACCCAGCATTTT.

This sequence joins TRBV11-1 and TRBJ1-2, with TRBD1 matching 8 bases. Germline V gives CDR1 SGHAT, CDR2 FQDESV (reference sequence). With 1 base clipped from V and 3 bases from J, the junction kept 4 bases outside the gene matches. The length of the CDR3 is 15 residues. The CDR3 nucleotides read TGTGCCAGCAGCTTAGGACAGGGGAGTCACTATGGCTACACCTTC. This translates into CASSLGQGSHYGYTF.

The chain is built from TRBV9 and TRBJ2-1; D gene unclear. Germline CDR1 reads SGDLS; CDR2 reads YYNGEE. CDR3 size: 15 residues. V was trimmed by 3 bases and J by 1 base, leaving 11 bases between them. This CDR3 is CASSAQLLSYNEQFF. The CDR3 nucleotides read TGTGCCAGCAGCGCCCAACTCCTATCCTACAATGAGCAGTTCTTC.

The V call is TRBV3-1 (or the pseudogene TRBV3-2), the J call TRBJ2-7; the match to TRBD2 covers 7 bases. Germline V gene lookup returns CDR1 LGHDT and CDR2 YNNKEL (reference sequence). The J segment lost 4 bases and the V segment lost 4 bases, leaving 4 bases of the junction unmatched. This CDR3 spans 13 amino acids. In DNA, the CDR3 is TGTGCCAGCAGCCGGGAGGGAGCTTACGAGCAGTACTTC. Protein product: CASSREGAYEQYF.

The chain recombines TRBV28 with TRBJ1-1, with D maybe TRBD1 (5 bases). Trimming left V 6 bases short and J 4 bases short, with 12 bases between. The CDR3 sequence is 13 residues long. Germline CDR1 reads MDHEN; CDR2 reads SYDVKM. The CDR3 sequence is CASSSEGVTEAFF. The CDR3 DNA is TGTGCCAGCAGCTCGGAAGGGGTCACTGAAGCTTTCTTT.

This chain uses TRBV18 with TRBJ1-1; the D gene is possibly TRBD1 (6 bases). CDR3 size: 12 residues. CDR1 and CDR2 from the germline V gene are KGHSH and LQKENI. Trimming took 3 bases from V and 7 from J, leaving 9 bases between them. The CDR3 region is CASSPIQGEAFF. The CDR3 DNA reads TGTGCCAGCTCACCGATACAGGGTGAAGCTTTCTTT.

This clone appeared a few times. This sequence joins TRBV5-6 and TRBJ1-1, with 8 bases lining up with TRBD1. Losses at the gene ends were 4 bases for V and 1 base for J; bases not matched to a gene: 9. Germline values: CDR1 SGHDT, CDR2 YYEEEE. This CDR3 is 16 amino acids long. CDR3 residues: CASSPTGQGGNTEAFF. DNA of the CDR3: TGTGCCAGCAGCCCGACCGGACAGGGAGGGAACACTGAAGCTTTCTTT.

The chain links TRBV6-5 to TRBJ1-3; 9 nucleotides align to TRBD1. V dropped 6 bases and J dropped 2; count of bases not matched to a gene: 5. The CDR3 is made up of 15 amino acids. Germline values: CDR1 MNHEY, CDR2 SVGAGI. CDR3 region: CASSPHRGPGNTIYF. DNA of the CDR3: TGTGCCAGCAGCCCCCACAGGGGGCCTGGAAACACCATATATTTT.

This chain links TRBV11-2 with TRBJ2-7; perhaps TRBD1 as D (6 bases). V was clipped by 4 bases and J by 2 bases, with 18 bases between them. CDR3 length: 16 residues. The V gene's germline CDR1 is SGHAT and CDR2 FQNNGV. The CDR3 region has the DNA TGTGCCAGCAGCTACCGGGACACTCTGGCCCCCTACGAGCAGTACTTC. Encoded protein: CASSYRDTLAPYEQYF.

The chain carries TRBV28 and TRBJ2-1; 8 bases agree with TRBD2. V lost 6 bases to trimming and J lost 2 bases; unmatched junction nucleotides: 9. The CDR3 covers 16 residues. The germline V gene has CDR1 MDHEN and CDR2 SYDVKM. CDR3 coding DNA: TGTGCCAGCAGCCGTTACGCGGGGGGCCCCTACAATGAGCAGTTCTTC. Amino acid sequence: CASSRYAGGPYNEQFF.

The chain uses TRBV6-5 and TRBJ2-5, with a weak D call TRBD2 (6 bases). This CDR3 is built from 13 residues. V lost 6 bases to trimming and J lost 5 bases, with 13 bases between them. Per germline, CDR1 MNHEY and CDR2 SVGAGI. This CDR3 reads CASRIPGVETQYF. In nucleotides, the CDR3 is TGTGCCAGCAGAATACCGGGGGTGGAGACCCAGTACTTC.

This rearrangement joins TRBV12-3 or TRBV12-4 to TRBJ1-6; no reliable D call. This CDR3 is 13 amino acids long. Trimming removed 3 bases at V and 10 bases at J, with 10 bases between. The CDR3 coding sequence is TGTGCCAGCAGTTTTACTTTACGATCACCCCTCCACTTT. It translates to CASSFTLRSPLHF.

This clone was seen once. This chain links TRBV5-5 with TRBJ1-5, with D maybe TRBD1 (6 bases). Trimming stripped 0 bases from V and 9 bases from J, with 19 bases between. The CDR3 loop spans 16 amino acids. Germline values: CDR1 SGHKS, CDR2 YYEKEE (reference sequence). The CDR3 spells CASSLEGVTGRLPQHF. DNA of the CDR3: TGTGCCAGCAGCTTGGAGGGGGTGACAGGCAGACTGCCCCAGCATTTT.

J is TRBJ1-2 and V is TRBV18, with 7 bases identical to TRBD1. From germline, CDR1 is KGHSH and CDR2 LQKENI. CDR3 length equals 14 residues. V lost 3 bases and J lost 0; bases outside the gene matches: 1. CDR3 residues: CASSPDRANYGYTF. CDR3 bases: TGTGCCAGCTCACCCGACAGGGCTAACTATGGCTACACCTTC.

CDR3 coding DNA: TGCGCCAGCAGCCAGTCCCGGGGGGCCTACGAGCAGTACTTC. Translated: CASSQSRGAYEQYF. This rearrangement joins TRBV4-3 to TRBJ2-7; 7 bases line up with TRBD2. J gave up 2 bases and V 3 bases, and 4 bases lay outside the gene matches. There are 14 residues in the CDR3. Germline V gene lookup returns CDR1 LGHNA and CDR2 YSLEER.

The chain joins TRBV5-4 to TRBJ2-7; 8 positions agree with TRBD1. The V and J ends lost 4 bases and 5 bases, in that order; junction bases with no gene match: 11. Germline CDR1 SGHNT, CDR2 YYREEE (reference sequence). This CDR3 is built from 15 residues. In DNA, the CDR3 is TGTGCCAGCAGCCCAACCGGGACAGGCCTGAACGAGCAGTACTTC. It is translated as CASSPTGTGLNEQYF.

The rearrangement uses TRBV5-1 and TRBJ2-5; 7 bases are shared with TRBD2. This CDR3 is 14 amino acids long. CDR1 SGHRS and CDR2 YFSETQ come from the germline V gene. J gave up 3 bases and V 2 bases, and 4 bases lay outside the gene matches. CDR3 in amino acids: CASSFRGVEETQYF. The CDR3 nucleotides are TGCGCCAGCAGCTTTCGGGGGGTGGAAGAGACCCAGTACTTC.

V and J are TRBV3-1 (or the pseudogene TRBV3-2) and TRBJ1-5; D gene uncertain. The germline V and J ends were trimmed by 1 base and 5 bases, with 24 bases remaining between them. Germline V gene data show CDR1 as LGHDT and CDR2 as YNNKEL (reference sequence). The CDR3 consists of 19 residues. CDR3: CASSQVFDKHPISDQPQHF. DNA for the CDR3: TGTGCCAGCAGCCAAGTTTTCGATAAGCACCCTATCTCCGATCAGCCCCAGCATTTT.

Of note for this clone: Additional DNA sequences in this sample encode the identical CDR3. The genes are TRBV19 and TRBJ1-5; 7 nucleotides align to TRBD1. The trim removed 3 bases at V and 2 bases at J, leaving 1 base unmatched. Germline V lookup: CDR1 LNHDA, CDR2 SQIVND (reference sequence). The CDR3 runs 14 residues. This CDR3 reads CASSITGGNQPQHF. In DNA form, the CDR3 reads TGTGCCAGTAGTATCACAGGGGGCAATCAGCCCCAGCATTTT.

J is TRBJ1-6 and V is TRBV30; 10 bases match TRBD1. The CDR3 spans 14 residues. CDR1 is GTSNPN, CDR2 SVGIG, per germline (reference sequence). V lost 3 bases to trimming and J lost 7 bases; unmatched junction nucleotides: 3. CDR3 nucleotide sequence: TGTGCCTGGAGGGGACAGGGGAACAATTCACCCCTCCACTTT. This codes for CAWRGQGNNSPLHF.

This clone was seen a few times. The chain uses TRBV2 and TRBJ2-7; D uncertain. V lost 8 bases, J lost 3 bases, and 14 bases lay in between. There are 13 residues in the CDR3. CDR1 is SNHLY, CDR2 FYNNEI, per germline. CDR3 coding DNA: TGTGCCAGCGAGCCAGGCCGAATCTACGAGCAGTACTTC. Amino acids: CASEPGRIYEQYF.

With respect to this clone: The junction shows a germline mismatch at one end, possibly a read error. The J gene is TRBJ2-7, the V gene TRBV2; D not resolved. Germline values: CDR1 SNHLY, CDR2 FYNNEI. CDR3 length equals 10 residues. CDR3 DNA: TGTGCCAGCAGTGAAGTAAACGCGTTCTTC. Its protein is CASSEVNAFF.

V usage is TRBV5-1 and J usage is TRBJ2-2; perhaps TRBD2 as D (5 bases). Deletions cut 0 bases from V and 4 bases from J, with 10 bases between. Per the germline V gene, CDR1 is SGHRS and CDR2 is YFSETQ. The CDR3 contains 15 residues. In nucleotides, the CDR3 is TGCGCCAGCAGCTTGGTAGGGAGAGGCACCGGGGAGCTGTTTTTT. Translation gives CASSLVGRGTGELFF.

V is TRBV13 and J is TRBJ1-4; perhaps TRBD1 as D (5 bases). CDR1 is PRHDT and CDR2 is FYEKMQ in the germline V gene (reference sequence). Trimming took off 6 bases at V and 0 bases at J, with 14 bases between the two ends. The CDR3 totals 16 residues. The CDR3 bases are TGTGCCAGCAGTATCTACAGGAGAGCAACTAATGAAAAACTGTTTTTT. It codes for CASSIYRRATNEKLFF.

The gene calls are TRBV2 and TRBJ2-7, with TRBD1 identical over 9 bases. The germline V gene has CDR1 SNHLY and CDR2 FYNNEI. The J segment lost 2 bases and the V segment lost 7 bases, leaving 9 bases of the junction unmatched. The CDR3 has 15 residues. The CDR3 region is CASKEGDRVTYEQYF. In DNA form, the CDR3 reads TGTGCCAGCAAAGAAGGGGACAGGGTTACCTACGAGCAGTACTTC.

The chain has TRBV2 and TRBJ1-3, with D possibly matching TRBD1 (5 bases). The CDR3 is 16 residues long. Germline values: CDR1 SNHLY, CDR2 FYNNEI. Trimming left V 6 bases short and J 4 bases short, with 19 bases between. CDR3 in amino acids: CASRTAGVGQGNTIYF. CDR3 coding DNA: TGTGCCAGCAGGACCGCGGGGGTAGGTCAAGGAAACACCATATATTTT.

V and J are TRBV2 and TRBJ1-2, with 7 bases fitting TRBD1. CDR3 length: 13 residues. Germline V gene lookup returns CDR1 SNHLY and CDR2 FYNNEI. V shed 7 bases and J 8 bases; nucleotides not matched to a gene: 10. The CDR3 DNA sequence: TGTGCCAGCACCCCGGACAGGAGGAGCGGCTACACCTTC. It yields the protein CASTPDRRSGYTF.